This T cell receptor beta chain emerged from a study of blood T cell repertoires in COVID-19. The CDR3 loop spans 13 amino acids. Germline values: CDR1 SQVTM, CDR2 ANQGSEA. The J segment lost 7 bases and the V segment lost 4 bases, leaving 6 bases of the junction unmatched. Patients of the Seattle cohort, enrolled during active infection, were followed longitudinally. Sequencing used immunoSEQ multiplex PCR; TCRdb keeps in-frame clones, though not all of them. The repertoire holds 300,000 to 450,000 clones, with more than 75% as singletons. The chain links TRBV29-1 to TRBJ2-1; 8 bases agree with TRBD2. The sample was peripheral blood. The clonotype comes from a woman aged 30 to 39 with COVID-19, enrolled during active disease. The CDR3 region has the DNA TGCAGCGTTGGAGCGGGAGTTTGGAATGAGCAGTTCTTC. Translation: CSVGAGVWNEQFF.